This T cell receptor beta chain was recovered during a study of shared clonotypes between healthy human individuals. Overall study findings and caveats: Donor scarcity curtailed the genetic and exposure-history diversity represented herein.

The protocol was immunoSEQ multiplex PCR, while the TCRdb copy is restricted to in-frame clones and leaves out a portion. The top ten hold 9.5% to 15% of the sample, which has approximately 500,000 clones, about 75% seen once. This clone was counted once. Its antigen is currently unknown. Trimming took 2 bases from V and 1 from J, leaving 8 bases between them. The CDR3 is made up of 14 amino acids. Germline lookup yields CDR1 MNHEY and CDR2 SMNVEV (reference sequence). Those who donated were healthy HIV-negative adults, with no recent acute infections or vaccinations reported. The chain combines TRBV27 with TRBJ1-1; D gene uncertain. Material: PBMCs. The TCR comes from a woman aged 40 to 50 in good health. Some clones in this sample may be carry-over from other donors' samples. DNA for the CDR3: TGTGCCAGCAGTTTAATGTTCCCGAACACTGAAGCTTTCTTT. Translation gives CASSLMFPNTEAFF.